The 10 T cell receptor beta chains in this list originate from one sample, sequenced in a study of T cell responses to AZD1222 COVID-19 vaccine. The table came from immunoSEQ multiplex PCR; TCRdb's copy has only in-frame clones and leaves some out. The repertoire holds 150,000 to 200,000 clones, with roughly 90% as singletons. Source: peripheral blood, taken on day 0 of AZD1222 vaccination. Receptors were obtained from an adult in good health.

V gene TRBV19 combines with J gene TRBJ2-3; 7 bases agree with TRBD2. The germline V gene has CDR1 LNHDA and CDR2 SQIVND (reference sequence). J lost 2 bases, V lost 1 base, and 12 bases had no gene match. The CDR3 has 18 amino acids. The CDR3 coding sequence is TGTGCCAGTAGTATAGTCCCGGGAGTGGGGGGGTCCACAGATACGCAGTATTTT. Protein: CASSIVPGVGGSTDTQYF. Looking up the rest from reference TRBV19 and TRBJ2-3 gives the full variable domain: DGGITQSPKYLFRKEGQNVTLSCEQNLNHDAMYWYRQDPGQGLRLIYYSQIVNDFQKGDIAEGYSVSREKKESFPLTVTSAQKNPTAFYLCASSIVPGVGGSTDTQYFGPGTRLTVL.

This sequence joins TRBV7-2 and TRBJ2-3; TRBD2 aligns across 13 bases. CDR3 length: 17 residues. The V segment lost 0 bases and the J segment 2 bases; nucleotides outside the gene matches: 2. CDR1 SGHTA and CDR2 FQGNSA come from the germline V gene. The CDR3 region is CASSLAGTSGTTDTQYF. As DNA, the CDR3 is TGTGCCAGCAGCTTAGCAGGGACTAGCGGGACCACAGATACGCAGTATTTT.

J is TRBJ2-1 and V is TRBV5-1, with D hard to call. Germline V CDR1 and CDR2: SGHRS, YFSETQ. Trimming removed 4 bases at V and 1 base at J, with 15 bases between. CDR3 length: 16 amino acids. The CDR3 loop is CASSPPILGSYNEQFF. DNA of the CDR3: TGCGCCAGCAGCCCACCAATCCTGGGGTCCTACAATGAGCAGTTCTTC.

The genes are TRBV11-2 and TRBJ2-3, with TRBD1 identical over 7 bases. The CDR3 consists of 14 residues. CDR1 SGHAT and CDR2 FQNNGV come from the germline V gene. V was clipped by 3 bases and J by 1 base; unmatched bases: 1. The chain's CDR3 is CASSFQGGTDTQYF. CDR3 in DNA: TGTGCCAGCAGCTTCCAGGGGGGCACAGATACGCAGTATTTT.

V usage is TRBV4-3 and J usage is TRBJ1-2, with D perhaps TRBD1 (6 bases). V lost 1 base and J 3 bases, leaving 18 bases between the germline ends. The germline CDR1 and CDR2 sequences are LGHNA and YSLEER. This CDR3 has 17 amino acids. The DNA for the CDR3 is TGCGCCAGCAGCCAAGGGACAGCCGCTGCCTCCTACTATGGCTACACCTTC. It yields the protein CASSQGTAAASYYGYTF.

The chain combines TRBV2 with TRBJ2-3; weak D call: TRBD1 (7 bases). Germline CDR1 SNHLY, CDR2 FYNNEI. V shed 5 bases and J shed 6 bases, with 18 bases lying between them. This CDR3 contains 15 residues. As DNA, the CDR3 is TGTGCCAGCAGTCTGGGACTCACAGGGGCTGATACGCAGTATTTT. This encodes CASSLGLTGADTQYF.

The V and J genes are TRBV6-5 and TRBJ2-1, with 7 bases that match TRBD1. Losses at the gene ends were 5 bases for V and 6 bases for J; bases not matched to a gene: 10. CDR3 length equals 15 residues. CDR1 and CDR2 from the germline V gene are MNHEY and SVGAGI. The CDR3 DNA reads as TGTGCCAGCAGTATGACAGGGCTAGTGGGCAATGAGCAGTTCTTC. This codes for CASSMTGLVGNEQFF.

This clone has only one observation. The CDR3: CASSVGLTLQVDADTQYF. The CDR3 DNA is TGTGCCAGCAGCGTGGGATTAACCCTACAGGTAGACGCAGATACGCAGTATTTT. V usage is TRBV9 and J usage is TRBJ2-3, with D perhaps matching TRBD1 (5 bases). This CDR3 has 18 amino acids. Germline lookup yields CDR1 SGDLS and CDR2 YYNGEE. Between the trimmed V and J ends, which lost 2 bases and 4 bases, there was a span of 23 bases.

This sequence joins TRBV27 and TRBJ2-7; the D is unclear. V dropped 3 bases and J dropped 3 bases, with 9 bases sitting between them. The length of the CDR3 is 13 residues. Germline V lookup: CDR1 MNHEY, CDR2 SMNVEV (reference sequence). The CDR3 nucleotides read TGTGCCAGCAGTTTTGGTCAGGACTACGAGCAGTACTTC. It yields the protein CASSFGQDYEQYF.

This chain links TRBV28 with TRBJ2-7; D unresolved. This CDR3 contains 12 residues. Germline V gene sequence: CDR1 MDHEN, CDR2 SYDVKM. Trimming removed 5 bases at V and 2 bases at J, with 7 bases between. The CDR3 DNA follows: TGTGCCAGCAGTCAAGTGCCCTACGAGCAGTACTTC. Protein product: CASSQVPYEQYF.